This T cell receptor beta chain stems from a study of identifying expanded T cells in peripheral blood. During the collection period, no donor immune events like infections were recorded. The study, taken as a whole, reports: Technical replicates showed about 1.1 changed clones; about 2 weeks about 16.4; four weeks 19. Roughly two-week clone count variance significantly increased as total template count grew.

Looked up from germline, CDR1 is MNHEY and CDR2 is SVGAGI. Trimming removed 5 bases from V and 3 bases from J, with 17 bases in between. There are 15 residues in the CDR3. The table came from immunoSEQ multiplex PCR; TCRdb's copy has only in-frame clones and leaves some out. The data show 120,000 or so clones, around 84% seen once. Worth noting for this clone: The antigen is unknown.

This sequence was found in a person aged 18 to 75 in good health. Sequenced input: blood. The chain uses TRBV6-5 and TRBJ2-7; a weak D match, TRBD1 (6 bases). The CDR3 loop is CASSQDSQVYYEQYF. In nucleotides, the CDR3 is TGTGCCAGCAGTCAGGACAGTCAGGTTTACTACGAGCAGTACTTC.